The source of this TCR beta chain is a study of PD-1 blockade in classical Hodgkin lymphoma. General observations from the study: Newly diagnosed patients reportedly had lower baseline TCR diversity than healthy donors.

The time point was: newly diagnosed, previously untreated cHL patient sample. The study isolated CD8+ T cells from thawed PBMCs by magnetic negative selection. Generated by immunoSEQ multiplex PCR, the TCRdb table keeps only in-frame clones and is missing some. The data show 23,000 or so clones, about 86% seen once. Germline assignment: CDR1 SGHVS and CDR2 FNYEAQ. The V end lost 2 bases, the J end lost 2 bases, and 13 bases lay between the germline ends. This CDR3 is built from 15 residues. Of note for this clone: Its specificity is unknown.

Sequenced: CD8+ T cells from blood. The TCR was taken from a human donor with classical Hodgkin lymphoma. The rearrangement joins TRBV7-6 to TRBJ2-7; D tentatively fits TRBD1 or TRBD2 (5 bases each). The CDR3 coding sequence is TGTGCCAGCAGCTTAATGTCCGGGACGACCTACGAGCAGTACTTC. As protein: CASSLMSGTTYEQYF.